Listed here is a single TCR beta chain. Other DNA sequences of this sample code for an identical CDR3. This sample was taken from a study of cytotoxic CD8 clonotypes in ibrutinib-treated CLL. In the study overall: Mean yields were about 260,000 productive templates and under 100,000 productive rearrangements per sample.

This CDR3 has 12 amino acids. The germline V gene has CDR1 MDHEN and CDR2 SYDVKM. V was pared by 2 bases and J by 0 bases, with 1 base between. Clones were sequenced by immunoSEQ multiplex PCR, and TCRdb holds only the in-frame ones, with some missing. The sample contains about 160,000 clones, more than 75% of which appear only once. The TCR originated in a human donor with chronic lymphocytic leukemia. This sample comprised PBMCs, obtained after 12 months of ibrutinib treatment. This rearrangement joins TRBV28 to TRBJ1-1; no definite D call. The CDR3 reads CASSLLNTEAFF. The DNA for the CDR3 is TGTGCCAGCAGTTTACTGAACACTGAAGCTTTCTTT.